This T cell receptor (beta chain) was retrieved from a study of neurological immune-mediated disorders. Findings and caveats of the study: HTLV-1-associated myelopathy ranked highest for TCR clonal expansion and multiple sclerosis lowest, beneath healthy controls.

The cDNA came from 5'RACE, which used 10-nucleotide random UMIs. Over 160 million TCR-beta sequences from 15-18 subjects came out of each sequencing run. TCRdb re-called the 5' RACE reads through MiXCR, storing one row per CDR3 protein. The sample lists about 38,000 distinct CDR3 sequences; more than 4.5% were seen once. This clonotype was recorded at least ten times. Its matching antigen is unknown. Germline CDR1 reads MNHEY; CDR2 reads SVGAGI. Deletions cut 0 bases from V and 1 base from J, with 12 bases between. The CDR3 contains 16 residues. Sequenced sample: CD4+ T cells from blood. This chain links TRBV6-5 with TRBJ2-5, with D unresolved. The source of this sequence is a man between 18 and 35 years old in good health. The CDR3 nucleotides read TGTGCCAGCAGTTACTCCTACCCCCAGGTCCAAGAGACCCAGTACTTC. Amino acid sequence: CASSYSYPQVQETQYF.